Included here is one T cell receptor beta chain sequence, with context. This record comes from a study of cytomegalovirus exposure and HLA in healthy donors. J lost 0 bases, V lost 4 bases, and 4 bases had no gene match. Germline V gene sequence: CDR1 SGHTA, CDR2 FQGNSA. The CDR3 is made up of 15 amino acids. PCR employed 60 Vbeta and 13 Jbeta primers. Produced via immunoSEQ multiplex PCR; TCRdb's table is partial and in-frame only. This repertoire shows roughly 110,000 clones, roughly 76% found once; its top ten account for around 2.1%. This clonotype originated in a man younger than 35 in good health and CMV-seronegative. The specimen was PBMCs. The genes are TRBV7-2 and TRBJ2-7, with 9 bases matching TRBD2. The CDR3 nucleotides are TGTGCCAGCAGCTGGACTAGCGCAAGCTCCTACGAGCAGTACTTC. This gives the protein CASSWTSASSYEQYF.